Listed here are 18 T cell receptor beta chains from one sample, sequenced in a study of beta chain features in type 1 diabetes. Investigators reverse transcribed all isolated RNA, so they sequenced expressed TCRB transcripts. Profiling relied on immunoSEQ multiplex PCR, and the TCRdb table lists in-frame clones only, not all of them. The sample holds some 99,000 clones; roughly 40% are singletons and the top ten take over 0.065%. Sequencing was carried out using stem cell memory CD4+ T cells from blood. The receptors derive from a woman between 18 and 29 years old in good health.

This rearrangement joins TRBV5-1 to TRBJ2-3, with a tentative D call TRBD2 (6 bases). This CDR3 has 16 amino acids. The V gene lost 0 bases and the J gene lost 2 bases, with 13 bases spanning the gap. The germline CDR1 and CDR2 sequences are SGHRS and YFSETQ. CDR3 DNA sequence: TGCGCCAGCAGCTTGGGGGACTCGCGGACCACAGATACGCAGTATTTT. As protein: CASSLGDSRTTDTQYF.

This chain links TRBV9 with TRBJ1-4; weak D call: TRBD1 (6 bases). V lost 7 bases to trimming and J lost 0 bases, with 16 bases between them. Germline lookup yields CDR1 SGDLS and CDR2 YYNGEE. This CDR3 contains 16 residues. For the CDR3, the DNA is TGTGCCAGCTCAGGCCAGGGGACCCCAACTAATGAAAAACTGTTTTTT. Its translation is CASSGQGTPTNEKLFF.

CDR3 amino acids: CASSLSSGNTIYF. The CDR3 DNA follows: TGTGCCAGCAGCTTATCCTCCGGAAACACCATATATTTT. The V gene is TRBV7-3, the J gene TRBJ1-3; D is undetermined. CDR3 size: 13 residues. The V gene lost 2 bases and the J gene lost 4 bases, with 6 bases spanning the gap. From germline, CDR1 is SGHTA and CDR2 FQGTGA.

This clone has a handful of counts. The chain is built from TRBV7-2 and TRBJ2-7, with D tentatively TRBD1 (6 bases). This CDR3 has 12 amino acids. V was trimmed by 5 bases and J by 4 bases, leaving 9 bases between them. CDR1 is SGHTA, CDR2 FQGNSA, per germline. The CDR3 sequence: CASSVQGYEQYF. Here the CDR3 DNA reads TGTGCCAGCAGCGTGCAGGGGTACGAGCAGTACTTC.

The genes are TRBV7-2 and TRBJ1-5; no definite D call. Germline loops: CDR1 SGHTA, CDR2 FQGNSA. Trimming took off 2 bases at V and 4 bases at J, with 6 bases between the two ends. There are 13 residues in the CDR3. CDR3 DNA: TGTGCCAGCAGCTTACGGGTGAATCAGCCCCAGCATTTT. Its protein is CASSLRVNQPQHF. The full variable domain, its missing parts supplied by reference TRBV7-2 and TRBJ1-5, is GAGVSQSPSNKVTEKGKDVELRCDPISGHTALYWYRQSLGQGLEFLIYFQGNSAPDKSGLPSDRFSAERTGGSVSTLTIQRTQQEDSAVYLCASSLRVNQPQHFGDGTRLSIL.

This chain uses TRBV15 with TRBJ1-1; D not certain. The CDR3 is made up of 13 amino acids. The germline V gene encodes CDR1 LNHNV and CDR2 YYDKDF (reference sequence). Trimming took 3 bases from V and 7 from J, leaving 12 bases between them. Written as DNA, the CDR3 is TGTGCCACCAGCAGGGCCCTGAGGCGTGAAGCTTTCTTT. It is translated as CATSRALRREAFF.

The chain combines TRBV29-1 with TRBJ2-3; 7 nucleotides line up with TRBD2. This CDR3 region has 15 residues. Germline V gene lookup returns CDR1 SQVTM and CDR2 ANQGSEA. V shed 7 bases, J shed 0 bases, and the junction held 10 bases outside the gene matches. CDR3 sequence: CSELSLAASTDTQYF. The CDR3 coding sequence is TGCAGCGAGCTTTCTCTAGCGGCTAGCACAGATACGCAGTATTTT.

This clone showed up just a few times. This chain connects TRBV9 to TRBJ1-5, with D maybe TRBD1 (6 bases). The CDR3 is 17 residues long. Trimming pared 7 bases from V and 0 bases from J, leaving 20 bases between. Germline V CDR1 and CDR2: SGDLS, YYNGEE. The chain's CDR3 is CASGGARGPASNQPQHF. For the CDR3, the DNA is TGTGCCAGCGGCGGGGCCAGGGGTCCGGCTAGCAATCAGCCCCAGCATTTT.

The chain carries TRBV7-2 and TRBJ2-7; 8 bases are a match to TRBD2. J was trimmed by 6 bases and V by 5 bases; bases with no gene match: 9. The CDR3 is 14 residues long. Germline V gene sequence: CDR1 SGHTA, CDR2 FQGNSA. Written as DNA, the CDR3 is TGTGCCAGCAGCCCCGCACGGGAGGGCGCCGAGCAGTACTTC. This encodes CASSPAREGAEQYF.

V usage is TRBV28 and J usage is TRBJ1-4; tentatively, D is TRBD1 (6 bases). CDR1 is MDHEN, CDR2 SYDVKM, per germline. V lost 8 bases, J lost 8 bases, and 18 bases lay in between. This CDR3 is 14 amino acids long. The CDR3 region is CASCFGYRGEKLFF. The CDR3 coding sequence is TGTGCCAGCTGCTTTGGCTATAGGGGGGAAAAACTGTTTTTT. The whole variable domain, remainder taken from reference TRBV28 and TRBJ1-4, is DVKVTQSSRYLVKRTGEKVFLECVQDMDHENMFWYRQDPGLGLRLIYFSYDVKMKEKGDIPEGYSVSREKKERFSLILESASTNQTSMYLCASCFGYRGEKLFFGSGTQLSVL.

The chain carries TRBV7-2 and TRBJ1-5, with 9 bases aligning to TRBD1. V shed 4 bases, J shed 7 bases, and the junction held 2 bases outside the gene matches. Per the germline V gene, CDR1 is SGHTA and CDR2 is FQGNSA. There are 13 residues in the CDR3. The DNA of the CDR3 is TGTGCCAGCAGCTCGGGACAGGGACAGCCCCAGCATTTT. This sequence encodes CASSSGQGQPQHF.

Comment on this clone: The junction differs from germline at one of its ends, possibly a read error. This chain uses TRBV7-2 with TRBJ2-1; 11 bases match TRBD1. This CDR3 has 15 amino acids. Germline values: CDR1 SGHTA, CDR2 FQGNSA. The CDR3 loop is CASSLDGVRRGQGVF. In DNA, the CDR3 is TGTGCCAGCAGCCTAGATGGGGTTCGAAGGGGACAGGGGGTCTTC.

The chain carries TRBV5-1 and TRBJ1-1; 8 nucleotides agree with TRBD1. The germline V gene has CDR1 SGHRS and CDR2 YFSETQ. This CDR3 spans 16 amino acids. Germline trimming cut 3 bases from V and 3 bases from J; bases unmatched to any gene: 10. The CDR3 DNA is TGCGCCAGCAGCTGGGACAGGACAGGTGGAGACACTGAAGCTTTCTTT. Translated: CASSWDRTGGDTEAFF.

In its sample, this clone was seen a few times. In DNA, the CDR3 is TGTGCCAGCAGTTTTGAGGGCAGTAACTATGGCTACACCTTC. Residues: CASSFEGSNYGYTF. The rearrangement joins TRBV7-9 to TRBJ1-2; D is unclear. The CDR3 length is 14 residues. Trimming removed 6 bases from V and 1 base from J, with 12 bases in between. The V gene's germline CDR1 is SEHNR and CDR2 FQNEAQ (reference sequence).

The chain joins TRBV7-8 to TRBJ2-5; D uncertain. The DNA end favors TRBJ2-7, so the J call may be wrong. Germline lookup yields CDR1 SGHVS and CDR2 FQNEAQ. There are 11 residues in the CDR3. CDR3 sequence reads: CASSLKYEQYF. The DNA of the CDR3 is TGTGCCAGCAGCCTCAAGTACGAGCAGTACTTC.

CDR3 amino acids: CASSSRSTEAFF. The CDR3 DNA reads TGTGCCAGCAGTTCGAGGTCCACTGAAGCTTTCTTT. This chain connects TRBV28 to TRBJ1-1; D remains unclear. The germline V gene encodes CDR1 MDHEN and CDR2 SYDVKM. The length of the CDR3 is 12 residues. V was cut by 4 bases and J by 4 bases, with 7 bases left in between.

This clone was seen only a few times. The chain has TRBV6-1 and TRBJ1-2, with TRBD1 matching over 7 bases. The V gene end was trimmed by 5 bases and the J gene end by 0 bases; junction bases not matched to a gene: 3. CDR3 length: 14 residues. Per germline, CDR1 MNHNS and CDR2 SASEGT. This CDR3 is CASSPGQSNYGYTF. The CDR3 nucleotides are TGTGCCAGCAGTCCGGGACAGTCTAACTATGGCTACACCTTC.

This clone showed up just a few times. The chain links TRBV7-8 to TRBJ2-1, with a possible D match to TRBD2 (7 bases). Germline assignment: CDR1 SGHVS and CDR2 FQNEAQ. V dropped 5 bases and J dropped 3 bases, with 20 bases sitting between them. The CDR3 runs 17 residues. CDR3: CASSPPRGGMSYNEQFF. The CDR3 region has the DNA TGTGCCAGCAGCCCCCCGAGGGGGGGGATGAGCTACAATGAGCAGTTCTTC.